The present entry profiles one T cell receptor (beta chain) with its context. Its specificity is not known. TCRdb independently ran MiXCR on the reads; one entry per CDR3 protein. The table has around 230,000 distinct CDR3 sequences, roughly two fifths seen once; the top ten hold around 64%. These data are taken from a study of T cell repertoires in cytomegalovirus infection. Germline V gene lookup returns CDR1 MNHNS and CDR2 SASEGT. The J segment lost 6 bases and the V segment lost 9 bases, leaving 14 bases of the junction unmatched. This CDR3 contains 16 residues. Material: CD8+ T cells from cultured PBMCs, obtained from culture after CMV antigen stimulation. This TCR derives from a human donor in good health (CMV status not recorded). Some clones in this sample may be carry-over from other donors' samples. The genes are TRBV6-1 and TRBJ2-2; 9 nucleotides match TRBD1. CDR3: CASGGSGQGISGELFF. As DNA, the CDR3 is TGTGCCAGTGGAGGATCCGGACAGGGGATCTCCGGGGAGCTGTTTTTT.